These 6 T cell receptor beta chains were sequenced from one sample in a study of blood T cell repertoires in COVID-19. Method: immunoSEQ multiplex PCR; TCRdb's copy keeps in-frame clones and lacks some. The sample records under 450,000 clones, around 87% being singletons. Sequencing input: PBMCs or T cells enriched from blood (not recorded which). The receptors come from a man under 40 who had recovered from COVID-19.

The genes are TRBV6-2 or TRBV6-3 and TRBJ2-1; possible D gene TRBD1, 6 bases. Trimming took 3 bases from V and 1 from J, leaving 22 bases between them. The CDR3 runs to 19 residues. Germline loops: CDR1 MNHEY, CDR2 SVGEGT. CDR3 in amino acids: CASSYPTRYGTRSYNEQFF. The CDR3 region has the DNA TGTGCCAGCAGTTATCCCACTCGGTATGGGACAAGGTCCTACAATGAGCAGTTCTTC.

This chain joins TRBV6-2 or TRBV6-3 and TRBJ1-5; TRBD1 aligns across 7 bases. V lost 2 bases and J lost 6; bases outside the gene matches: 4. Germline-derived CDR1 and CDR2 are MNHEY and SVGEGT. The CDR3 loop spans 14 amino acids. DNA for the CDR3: TGTGCCAGCAGTTACACAACAGGGGTTCAGCCCCAGCATTTT. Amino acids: CASSYTTGVQPQHF.

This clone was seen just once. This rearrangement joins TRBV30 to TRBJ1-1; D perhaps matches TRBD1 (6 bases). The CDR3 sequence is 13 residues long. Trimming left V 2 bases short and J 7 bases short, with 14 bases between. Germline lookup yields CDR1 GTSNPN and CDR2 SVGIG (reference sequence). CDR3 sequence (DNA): TGTGCCTGGAGTACTCAAACAGGGCGTGAAGCTTTCTTT. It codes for CAWSTQTGREAFF.

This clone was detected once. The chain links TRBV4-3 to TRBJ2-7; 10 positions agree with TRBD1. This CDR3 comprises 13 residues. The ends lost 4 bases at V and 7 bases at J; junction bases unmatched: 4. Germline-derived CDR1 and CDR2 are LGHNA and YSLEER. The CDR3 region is CASSPGTGDEQYF. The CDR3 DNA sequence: TGCGCCAGCAGCCCAGGGACAGGGGATGAGCAGTACTTC.

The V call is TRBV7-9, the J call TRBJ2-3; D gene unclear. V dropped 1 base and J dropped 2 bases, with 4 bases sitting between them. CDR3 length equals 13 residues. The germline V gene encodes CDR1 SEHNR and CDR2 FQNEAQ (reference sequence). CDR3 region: CASSLDNTDTQYF. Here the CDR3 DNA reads TGTGCCAGCAGCTTAGATAACACAGATACGCAGTATTTT. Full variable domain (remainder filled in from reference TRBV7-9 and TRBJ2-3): DTGVSQNPRHKITKRGQNVTFRCDPISEHNRLYWYRQTLGQGPEFLTYFQNEAQLEKSRLLSDRFSAERPKGSFSTLEIQRTEQGDSAMYLCASSLDNTDTQYFGPGTRLTVL.

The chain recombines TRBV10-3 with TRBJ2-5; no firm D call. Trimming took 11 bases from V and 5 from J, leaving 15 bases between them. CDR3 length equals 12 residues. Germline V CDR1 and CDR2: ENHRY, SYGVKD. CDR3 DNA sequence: TGTGCCTCCAGAGGCTCCGGGGAGACCCAGTACTTC. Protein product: CASRGSGETQYF.